The clone carrying this T cell receptor beta chain was seen at least ten times. This entry comes from a study of T cells in Graves' hyperthyroidism and ophthalmopathy. Amplification targeted TCR beta CDR3 regions from RNA transcripts. A first-round RT-PCR of the TCR CDR3 used the HTBI primer set. TCRdb reprocessed the multiplex PCR reads via MiXCR and lists one record per CDR3 protein. The table has about 320,000 distinct CDR3 sequences, approximately 17% seen once; the top ten hold roughly a third. CDR3 length equals 18 residues. Germline loops: CDR1 SGHTA, CDR2 FQGNSA. V dropped 0 bases and J dropped 10; count of bases not matched to a gene: 18.

This sequence was found in a man aged 30 to 45 with Graves' hyperthyroidism. The material sequenced was blood. This chain links TRBV7-2 with TRBJ2-1; the match to TRBD2 covers 7 bases. CDR3 protein: CASSLAPHGGSRSVEQFF. In DNA, the CDR3 is TGTGCCAGCAGCTTAGCTCCCCATGGCGGGAGTCGATCAGTCGAGCAGTTCTTC.